The 3 T cell receptor beta chains below come from one sample, sequenced in a study of blood T cell repertoires in COVID-19. This table comes from immunoSEQ multiplex PCR, and its TCRdb copy is limited to in-frame clones, with some not included. The table lists roughly 340,000 clones, around 90% of them singletons. The sample consisted of peripheral blood. The receptors derive from a woman aged 30 to 39 with COVID-19, enrolled during active disease.

About this clone itself: Germline and junction disagree at one end, which may indicate a read error. This chain joins TRBV27 and TRBJ1-2, with 8 bases matching TRBD1. The CDR3 runs to 14 residues. Germline CDR1 reads MNHEY; CDR2 reads SMNVEV (reference sequence). The CDR3, as DNA: TGTGCCAGCAGCCATACCCAGGGGGCCTATGGCTTCACCTTC. It yields the protein CASSHTQGAYGFTF.

This clone was found once. This rearrangement joins TRBV9 to TRBJ2-3; the D gene is possibly TRBD2 (5 bases). V was cut by 4 bases and J by 0 bases, with 21 bases left in between. The CDR3 is 18 residues long. The germline V gene has CDR1 SGDLS and CDR2 YYNGEE. The CDR3 here is CASSHKGRTQASTDTQYF. DNA of the CDR3: TGTGCCAGCAGCCACAAAGGACGGACTCAGGCTAGCACAGATACGCAGTATTTT.

The rearrangement joins TRBV6-1 to TRBJ2-3; D is perhaps TRBD2 (5 bases). Germline lookup yields CDR1 MNHNS and CDR2 SASEGT. The V end lost 1 base, the J end lost 8 bases, and 10 bases lay between the germline ends. CDR3 length equals 13 residues. The CDR3 protein is CASSEGLGATQYF. CDR3 DNA: TGTGCCAGCAGTGAAGGGCTGGGAGCTACGCAGTATTTT.